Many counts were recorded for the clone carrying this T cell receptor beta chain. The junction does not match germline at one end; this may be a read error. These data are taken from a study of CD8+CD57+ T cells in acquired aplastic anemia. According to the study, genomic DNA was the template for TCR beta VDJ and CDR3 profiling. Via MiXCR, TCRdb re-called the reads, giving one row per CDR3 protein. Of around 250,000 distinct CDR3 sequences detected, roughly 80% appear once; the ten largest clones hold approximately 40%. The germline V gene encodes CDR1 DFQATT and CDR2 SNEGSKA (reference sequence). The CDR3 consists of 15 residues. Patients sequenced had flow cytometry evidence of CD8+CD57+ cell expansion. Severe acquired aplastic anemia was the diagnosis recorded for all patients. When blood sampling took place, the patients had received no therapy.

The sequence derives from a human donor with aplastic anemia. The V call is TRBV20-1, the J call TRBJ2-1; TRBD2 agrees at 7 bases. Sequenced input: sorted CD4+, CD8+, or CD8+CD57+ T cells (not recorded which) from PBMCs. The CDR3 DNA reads TGCAGTGCTAGAGAGACTGGACTAGACTACAATGGGCAGTTCTTC. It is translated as CSARETGLDYNGQFF.